This T cell receptor beta chain was recorded in a study of blood T cell repertoires in COVID-19. Study at large: The United States, Italy and Spain provided the acute and convalescent COVID-19 samples. PBMCs, B-cell-depleted T cells, or T cells provided the cDNA or gDNA that made up the material.

Germline-derived CDR1 and CDR2 are SGHDN and FVKESK. The CDR3 extends over 13 amino acids. V lost 3 bases and J 5 bases, leaving 10 bases between the germline ends. Under the authors' procedure: Counts of nucleated cells, estimated from reference gene primer amplification, were obtained. Generated by immunoSEQ multiplex PCR, the TCRdb table keeps only in-frame clones and is missing some. V and J calls plus clone size are reproduced from that table; the DNA served to infer D and trimming. The repertoire holds 70,000 to 95,000 clones, roughly 82% seen once, with 1.5% to 2% in the top ten. V and J are TRBV14 and TRBJ1-2; D might be TRBD1 (6 bases). The sample comprised peripheral blood. The TCR originated in a woman aged 55-75 years with acute or convalescent COVID-19. The CDR3 loop reads CASSQGRGYGYTF. The CDR3 nucleotides read TGTGCCAGCAGCCAGGGCAGGGGTTATGGCTACACCTTC. Variable domain in full (rest from reference TRBV14 and TRBJ1-2): EAGVTQFPSHSVIEKGQTVTLRCDPISGHDNLYWYRRVMGKEIKFLLHFVKESKQDESGMPNNRFLAERTGGTYSTLKVQPAELEDSGVYFCASSQGRGYGYTFGSGTRLTVV.